Each of the 20 T cell receptor beta chains below was sequenced from the same sample in a study of Graves' ophthalmopathy and Graves' hyperthyroidism. Investigators amplified TCR beta CDR3 regions from RNA transcripts. After a first-round RT-PCR with HTBI primers, a second-round multiplex PCR was run. MiXCR, run by TCRdb on the multiplex PCR reads, gives a single entry per CDR3 protein. The table has fewer than 350,000 distinct CDR3 sequences, 15% to 20% seen once. Material for sequencing was peripheral blood. Source of these receptors: an adult man with Graves' ophthalmopathy.

This clonotype has more than one count but fewer than ten. One base away lies a much larger clone, so this may be a sequencing read error. The J gene is TRBJ1-2, the V gene TRBV29-1; TRBD1 agrees at 7 bases. CDR3 size: 13 residues. Germline V gives CDR1 SQVTM, CDR2 ANQGSEA. The CDR3 coding sequence is TGCAGCATTGAACGGACAGGATACTATGGCTACACCTTC. Amino acid sequence: CSIERTGYYGYTF.

The sample holds many counts of this clonotype. V is TRBV6-1 and J is TRBJ2-6, with 7 nucleotides matching TRBD1. The CDR3 covers 14 residues. CDR1 and CDR2 from the germline V gene are MNHNS and SASEGT. Germline trimming cut 6 bases from V and 1 base from J; bases unmatched to any gene: 0. CDR3 in DNA: TGTGCCAGCAGGACAGGGTCTGGGGCCAACGTCCTGACTTTC. Its translation: CASRTGSGANVLTF.

This clonotype was recorded at least ten times. V is TRBV19 and J is TRBJ1-2; D is perhaps TRBD1 (6 bases). The V and J ends lost 4 bases and 3 bases respectively, with 21 bases between them. The CDR3 extends over 17 amino acids. Germline CDR1 LNHDA, CDR2 SQIVND (reference sequence). CDR3 sequence: CASSTHDEQGSYYGYTF. The CDR3 coding sequence is TGTGCCAGTAGTACCCATGACGAACAGGGATCCTACTATGGCTACACCTTC.

CDR3 in DNA: TGTGCCAGCAGTGTTGTACGGGACAGGAACTACGAGCAGTACTTC. Its translation: CASSVVRDRNYEQYF. This chain joins TRBV6-1 and TRBJ2-7; the match to TRBD1 covers 8 bases. CDR1 is MNHNS and CDR2 is SASEGT in the germline V gene. The CDR3 totals 15 residues. Unmatched junction bases numbered 8, after V lost 4 bases and J lost 3 bases.

This clonotype has a single count. The chain links TRBV7-8 to TRBJ2-5, with no clear D. The V gene's germline CDR1 is SGHVS and CDR2 FQNEAQ. Trimming removed 3 bases from V and 2 bases from J, with 10 bases in between. The CDR3 loop spans 14 amino acids. The CDR3 DNA reads TGTGCCAGCAGCTTTTTTCAGGTACAAGAGACCCAGTACTTC. Amino acids: CASSFFQVQETQYF.

Many counts were recorded for this clonotype. The chain has TRBV20-1 and TRBJ1-1; tentatively, D is TRBD1 (6 bases). The CDR3 is made up of 15 amino acids. Deletions cut 6 bases from V and 3 bases from J, with 20 bases between. Germline CDR1 is DFQATT and CDR2 is SNEGSKA (reference sequence). The CDR3 bases are TGCAGTGCCAAGATCTTCGGGGGGCGTGACACTGAAGCTTTCTTT. It yields the protein CSAKIFGGRDTEAFF.

This clonotype was counted many times. The chain employs TRBV20-1 and TRBJ2-7, with 13 bases aligning to TRBD2. Germline V gene data show CDR1 as DFQATT and CDR2 as SNEGSKA (reference sequence). This CDR3 has 15 residues. The ends lost 8 bases at V and 4 bases at J; junction bases unmatched: 11. The CDR3 DNA is TGCAGTCCCACCGAGGGACTAGCGGGATATTACGAGCAGTACTTC. It encodes CSPTEGLAGYYEQYF.

The rearrangement links TRBV28 to TRBJ2-7; a possible D gene is TRBD2 (7 bases). V shed 1 base and J shed 9 bases, with 16 bases lying between them. Germline V lookup: CDR1 MDHEN, CDR2 SYDVKM. The CDR3 is 14 residues long. The CDR3 DNA reads as TGTGCCAGCAGTTTATTTCAGGGGACTACCGGGCAGTACTTC. It encodes CASSLFQGTTGQYF.

Ten or more counts support this clonotype. This chain joins TRBV28 and TRBJ1-2; D perhaps matches TRBD1 (5 bases). The CDR3 runs 13 residues. V dropped 2 bases and J dropped 5 bases, with 9 bases sitting between them. The V gene's germline CDR1 is MDHEN and CDR2 SYDVKM. The CDR3 bases are TGTGCCAGCAGTTTACCGACAGCGTATGGCTACACCTTC. Protein: CASSLPTAYGYTF.

This clonotype has ten or more counts. The chain links TRBV11-2 to TRBJ2-5; no clear D gene. The CDR3 has 14 amino acids. Germline V gene data show CDR1 as SGHAT and CDR2 as FQNNGV. Trimming removed 0 bases at V and 7 bases at J, with 12 bases between. Written as DNA, the CDR3 is TGTGCCAGCAGCTTAGAAGCAGCCTCCGGGACCCAGTACTTC. Translation gives CASSLEAASGTQYF.

In this sample, this clonotype turned up many times. The chain is built from TRBV7-8 and TRBJ1-1; no reliable D call. Looked up from germline, CDR1 is SGHVS and CDR2 is FQNEAQ. V lost 3 bases and J 0 bases, leaving 11 bases between the germline ends. The CDR3 length is 15 residues. CDR3 region: CASSLGEGLNTEAFF. The CDR3 bases are TGTGCCAGCAGCTTGGGAGAAGGACTGAACACTGAAGCTTTCTTT.

This clonotype was counted many times. V and J are TRBV20-1 and TRBJ1-2; D is uncertain. Trimming took 3 bases from V and 4 from J, leaving 6 bases between them. Germline V lookup: CDR1 DFQATT, CDR2 SNEGSKA (reference sequence). The CDR3 runs to 11 residues. Here the CDR3 reads CSASLVYGYTF. The CDR3 region has the DNA TGCAGTGCTAGCCTAGTCTATGGCTACACCTTC.

This clonotype was counted ten times or more. V is TRBV7-9 and J is TRBJ2-2; D is unclear. Germline loops: CDR1 SEHNR, CDR2 FQNEAQ (reference sequence). The CDR3 covers 15 residues. Trimming left V 1 base short and J 2 bases short, with 8 bases between. CDR3: CASSLVVKNTGELFF. The CDR3 DNA follows: TGTGCCAGCAGCTTAGTAGTGAAAAACACCGGGGAGCTGTTTTTT.

This clonotype was counted ten times or more. The chain is built from TRBV13 and TRBJ2-7; 11 nucleotides match TRBD1. Germline V gene data show CDR1 as PRHDT and CDR2 as FYEKMQ (reference sequence). The V and J ends lost 5 bases and 0 bases, in that order; junction bases with no gene match: 3. This CDR3 has 15 amino acids. CDR3 amino acids: CASSKGQGASYEQYF. DNA for the CDR3: TGTGCCAGCAGCAAAGGACAGGGGGCCTCCTACGAGCAGTACTTC.

This clonotype was counted many times. The gene calls are TRBV5-5 and TRBJ1-1; 10 nucleotides line up with TRBD1. CDR1 SGHKS and CDR2 YYEKEE come from the germline V gene (reference sequence). The CDR3 consists of 16 residues. J was trimmed by 0 bases and V by 0 bases; bases with no gene match: 2. The CDR3 sequence: CASSLGTGGMNTEAFF. The CDR3 bases are TGTGCCAGCAGCTTGGGGACAGGGGGAATGAACACTGAAGCTTTCTTT.

Comments on this clonotype: A clone one base away is much larger, so this may be a read error. The CDR3 bases are TGTGCCTGGAGTGTCGGGAAAGGGGGCAAGACTGAAGCTTTCTTT. Encoded protein: CAWSVGKGGKTEAFF. V usage is TRBV30 and J usage is TRBJ1-1, with TRBD1 matching 7 bases. Per the germline V gene, CDR1 is GTSNPN and CDR2 is SVGIG (reference sequence). After removal of 0 bases from V and 5 bases from J, the junction contained 9 bases not matched to a gene. The CDR3 has 15 residues.

The chain recombines TRBV6-2 or TRBV6-3 with TRBJ2-7; 7 positions agree with TRBD2. Looked up from germline, CDR1 is MNHEY and CDR2 is SVGEGT. The CDR3 length is 17 residues. Trimming cost V 2 bases and J 4 bases; bases outside gene matches: 14. CDR3 sequence: CASSYLHLEGLRYEQYF. In DNA, the CDR3 is TGTGCCAGCAGTTACCTCCACCTCGAGGGACTACGTTACGAGCAGTACTTC.

There are many counts of this clonotype. The chain combines TRBV20-1 with TRBJ2-7; 12 nucleotides agree with TRBD2. CDR3 length equals 15 residues. Germline trimming cut 2 bases from V and 6 bases from J; bases unmatched to any gene: 8. The germline V gene encodes CDR1 DFQATT and CDR2 SNEGSKA (reference sequence). CDR3 nucleotides: TGCAGTGCTAGACTAGCGGGAGGGCCTCGAGCCGAGCAGTACTTC. Translated, it gives CSARLAGGPRAEQYF.

This clonotype was found many times. The chain uses TRBV6-1 and TRBJ1-1; TRBD1 might be the D (5 bases). The length of the CDR3 is 14 residues. Per germline, CDR1 MNHNS and CDR2 SASEGT. Trimming stripped 4 bases from V and 6 bases from J, with 15 bases between. The CDR3 sequence: CASSVVGDLAEAFF. Here the CDR3 DNA reads TGTGCCAGCAGTGTAGTAGGGGACTTGGCTGAAGCTTTCTTT.

This clonotype was detected ten times or more. V usage is TRBV2 and J usage is TRBJ1-5; tentative D call: TRBD1 (5 bases). The CDR3 sequence is 14 residues long. Trimming shortened V by 7 bases and J by 5 bases, and 15 bases separated the two germline ends. Germline lookup yields CDR1 SNHLY and CDR2 FYNNEI. The CDR3 loop is CASTAEGSHQPQHF. CDR3 DNA: TGTGCCAGCACCGCAGAGGGGTCCCATCAGCCCCAGCATTTT. Full variable domain (remainder filled in from reference TRBV2 and TRBJ1-5): EPEVTQTPSHQVTQMGQEVILRCVPISNHLYFYWYRQILGQKVEFLVSFYNNEISEKSEIFDDQFSVERPDGSNFTLKIRSTKLEDSAMYFCASTAEGSHQPQHFGDGTRLSIL.